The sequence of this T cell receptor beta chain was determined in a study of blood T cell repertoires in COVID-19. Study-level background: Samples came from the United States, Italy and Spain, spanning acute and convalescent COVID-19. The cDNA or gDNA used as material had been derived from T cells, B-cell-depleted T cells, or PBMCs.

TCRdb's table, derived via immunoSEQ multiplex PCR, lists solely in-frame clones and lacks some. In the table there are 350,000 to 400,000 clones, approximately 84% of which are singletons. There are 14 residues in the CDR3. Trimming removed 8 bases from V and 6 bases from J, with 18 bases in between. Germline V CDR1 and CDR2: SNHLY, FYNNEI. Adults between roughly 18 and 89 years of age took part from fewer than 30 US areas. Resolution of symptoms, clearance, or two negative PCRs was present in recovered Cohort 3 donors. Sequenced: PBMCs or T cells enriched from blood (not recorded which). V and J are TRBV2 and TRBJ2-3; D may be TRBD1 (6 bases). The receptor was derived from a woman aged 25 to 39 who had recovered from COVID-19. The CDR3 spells CASARAGGLDTQYF. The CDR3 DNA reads TGTGCCAGCGCCCGGGCTGGGGGCTTGGATACGCAGTATTTT.